The 18 T cell receptor beta chains in this list originate from one sample, sequenced in a study of human CD8 memory T cell subsets. UMI-labeled 5' RACE was used, and it produced the TCR beta libraries. Reanalyzing the 5' RACE reads, TCRdb keeps one entry per CDR3 protein, without DNA. The sample's table shows about 10,000 distinct CDR3 sequences. The specimen sequenced was CD8+ T cells from PBMCs. These receptor sequences come from a human donor in good health.

The chain carries TRBV28 and TRBJ2-1; without DNA, the TCRdb call of TRBD1 cannot be checked. The CDR3 is 16 amino acids. CDR1 and CDR2 from the germline V gene are MDHEN and SYDVKM. CDR3 sequence: CASSIRDRVSYNEQFF.

The chain carries TRBV12-3 or TRBV12-4 and TRBJ2-7; TCRdb outputs TRBD1, but without DNA this stays unchecked. The CDR3 is 14 amino acids. The CDR3 spells CASSLTDRGHEQYF.

V usage is TRBV7-6 and J usage is TRBJ2-3; TCRdb returns TRBD1, unconfirmable since there is no DNA. This CDR3 is 15 amino acids long. The germline V gene has CDR1 SGHVS and CDR2 FNYEAQ. CDR3 sequence reads: CASSSPGQATDTQYF.

This clonotype is classed as medium-sized by frequency. The gene calls are TRBV12-5 and TRBJ2-5; TCRdb's D gene call, TRBD2, goes unchecked for lack of DNA. The germline gives CDR1 LGHNT, CDR2 FRNRAP. This CDR3 has 14 amino acids. CDR3 in amino acids: CASGLGGVTSETVF. The full variable domain, rest sourced from reference TRBV12-5 and TRBJ2-5, is DARVTQTPRHKVTEMGQEVTMRCQPILGHNTVFWYRQTMMQGLELLAYFRNRAPLDDSGMPKDRFSAEMPDATLATLKIQPSEPRDSAVYFCASGLGGVTSETVFGPGTRLLVL.

V usage is TRBV29-1 and J usage is TRBJ1-2; TCRdb returns TRBD1, unconfirmable since there is no DNA. The length of the CDR3 is 12 residues. Germline V gene sequence: CDR1 SQVTM, CDR2 ANQGSEA. The CDR3 protein is CSVRQGGRGYTF.

The chain couples TRBV5-4 to TRBJ2-5; lacking DNA, the TRBD1 call made by TCRdb goes unchecked. Germline CDR1 SGHNT, CDR2 YYREEE (reference sequence). The CDR3 contains 15 residues. The CDR3 protein is CASRHSGSPPETQYF.

This chain joins TRBV7-6 and TRBJ2-1; TCRdb calls TRBD2, which cannot be checked without DNA. Germline CDR1 and CDR2: SGHVS and FNYEAQ. The CDR3 is 20 residues long. The CDR3 loop is CASSLAESRSSGGSYNEQFF.

This chain connects TRBV20-1 to TRBJ2-2; TCRdb returns TRBD2, unconfirmable since there is no DNA. Germline V CDR1 and CDR2: DFQATT, SNEGSKA (reference sequence). CDR3 length: 15 amino acids. Here the CDR3 reads CSARFRELNTGELFF.

The chain employs TRBV4-1 and TRBJ1-4. Germline V lookup: CDR1 MGHRA, CDR2 YSYEKL. The CDR3 loop spans 16 amino acids. CDR3 in amino acids: CASSHRGGALGEKLFF.

According to its frequency, this clonotype is medium-sized (0.01 to 0.1%). This chain joins TRBV28 and TRBJ2-3; TCRdb's D call, TRBD2, is unchecked because there is no DNA. CDR3 length equals 15 residues. Germline V gene sequence: CDR1 MDHEN, CDR2 SYDVKM. This chain's CDR3 is CASRGFAGLVDTQYF. The variable domain in full, with the rest retrieved from reference TRBV28 and TRBJ2-3, is DVKVTQSSRYLVKRTGEKVFLECVQDMDHENMFWYRQDPGLGLRLIYFSYDVKMKEKGDIPEGYSVSREKKERFSLILESASTNQTSMYLCASRGFAGLVDTQYFGPGTRLTVL.

Its frequency marks this clonotype as medium-sized (0.01 to 0.1%). This chain joins TRBV3-1 and TRBJ1-2. Per germline, CDR1 LGHDT and CDR2 YNNKEL (reference sequence). The CDR3 runs to 12 residues. The CDR3: CASSQAEYGYTF.

This chain uses TRBV4-3 with TRBJ2-3; the D call of TRBD2 rests on TCRdb alone, since no DNA is present to check it. The CDR3 extends over 15 amino acids. Germline V gives CDR1 LGHNA, CDR2 YSLEER. This chain's CDR3 is CASSQEREADLTQYF.

This rearrangement joins TRBV13 to TRBJ2-7; TCRdb returns TRBD1, unconfirmable since there is no DNA. The CDR3 runs 16 residues. The germline V gene encodes CDR1 PRHDT and CDR2 FYEKMQ (reference sequence). CDR3 region: CASSPTQGAIPYEQYF.

The rearrangement links TRBV19 to TRBJ2-2; TCRdb calls TRBD1, which cannot be checked without DNA. Germline loops: CDR1 LNHDA, CDR2 SQIVND (reference sequence). CDR3 length: 15 residues. The CDR3 is CASSISGMNTGELFF.

This chain uses TRBV6-5 with TRBJ2-1; with no DNA, the TCRdb D assignment of TRBD1 cannot be verified. CDR1 and CDR2 from the germline V gene are MNHEY and SVGAGI. The CDR3 sequence is 12 residues long. This CDR3 is CASVAGGGPEFF.

In terms of frequency, this clonotype is medium-sized. The V and J genes are TRBV29-1 and TRBJ1-2; absent DNA, TCRdb's TRBD1 call cannot be checked. Germline CDR1 is SQVTM and CDR2 is ANQGSEA. There are 14 residues in the CDR3. The CDR3 reads CSVDRDRFNYGYTF. The full variable domain, in which reference TRBV29-1 and TRBJ1-2 provide the parts outside the CDR3, is SAVISQKPSRDICQRGTSLTIQCQVDSQVTMMFWYRQQPGQSLTLIATANQGSEATYESGFVIDKFPISRPNLTFSTLTVSNMSPEDSSIYLCSVDRDRFNYGYTFGSGTRLTVV.

This chain links TRBV20-1 with TRBJ2-1; TCRdb selects TRBD1, and the lack of DNA leaves this call unchecked. CDR1 DFQATT and CDR2 SNEGSKA come from the germline V gene (reference sequence). CDR3 length equals 15 residues. This chain's CDR3 is CSASVGQSSYNEQFF.

Considering frequency, this clonotype is medium-sized. The V call is TRBV7-9, the J call TRBJ1-1. The CDR3 extends over 17 amino acids. Germline V gene data show CDR1 as SEHNR and CDR2 as FQNEAQ (reference sequence). CDR3 protein: CASSGLSGSALNTEAFF. Combining the CDR3 with reference TRBV7-9 and TRBJ1-1 gives the whole variable domain DTGVSQNPRHKITKRGQNVTFRCDPISEHNRLYWYRQTLGQGPEFLTYFQNEAQLEKSRLLSDRFSAERPKGSFSTLEIQRTEQGDSAMYLCASSGLSGSALNTEAFFGQGTRLTVV.